These 15 T cell receptor beta chains were all obtained from the same sample, sequenced in a study of OX40 agonist ivuxolimab in advanced cancers. The receptor library was made with the immunoSEQ multiplex PCR assay. TCRdb's version of the immuneACCESS table is confined to in-frame rearrangements and falls short of the full clone set. An unresolved V gene accounts for under half of the shortfall where checked; the remainder is of unknown origin. This sample gives 40,000 to 55,000 clones in total; 84% of them show up just once. 20% to 25% of the sample lies in the top ten. The specimen comprised CD4+ or CD8+ T cells sorted from blood, sampled in a trial of the OX40 agonist ivuxolimab. The receptor source for this set is an adult with an advanced solid tumor such as melanoma, head and neck, liver or kidney cancer.

V gene TRBV27 combines with J gene TRBJ1-1; D is ambiguous. The CDR3 is made up of 14 amino acids. Germline V gene sequence: CDR1 MNHEY, CDR2 SMNVEV (reference sequence). V lost 3 bases and J 1 base, leaving 9 bases between the germline ends. Here the CDR3 reads CASSFGGWNTEAFF. DNA for the CDR3: TGTGCCAGCAGTTTCGGAGGCTGGAACACTGAAGCTTTCTTT.

Worth noting for this clone: A junction boundary mismatches the germline segment, possibly from a read error. The chain has TRBV10-2 and TRBJ2-3; 10 bases map to TRBD2. Per the germline V gene, CDR1 is WSHSY and CDR2 is SAAADI. CDR3 length: 17 residues. The CDR3 region has the DNA TGCGCCAGTAGTGGGGGACTAGCGACCTTTAGCACAGATACGCAGTATTTT. It specifies CASSGGLATFSTDTQYF.

This clone has only one observation. The chain has TRBV9 and TRBJ2-1, with 11 bases matching TRBD2. Germline V lookup: CDR1 SGDLS, CDR2 YYNGEE. Trimming took 0 bases from V and 4 from J; bases not matched to a gene: 9. This CDR3 contains 18 residues. The CDR3 reads CASSVVGSGRAGYNEQFF. CDR3 in DNA: TGTGCCAGCAGCGTAGTCGGTAGCGGGAGGGCCGGGTACAATGAGCAGTTCTTC.

The chain joins TRBV19 to TRBJ2-4; no reliable D call. CDR3 length: 19 amino acids. Trimming cost V 3 bases and J 0 bases, with 21 bases left between them. CDR1 is LNHDA, CDR2 SQIVND, per germline (reference sequence). CDR3 coding DNA: TGTGCCAGTAGTATGGCCCTAATTAGGCCGCAGCTAGCCAAAAACATTCAGTACTTC. Protein: CASSMALIRPQLAKNIQYF.

This chain joins TRBV4-1 and TRBJ1-5; D not certain. The V and J ends lost 0 bases and 4 bases respectively, with 10 bases between them. CDR1 is MGHRA and CDR2 is YSYEKL in the germline V gene. The CDR3 is made up of 15 amino acids. The CDR3 loop is CASSQETPPNQPQHF. CDR3 DNA: TGCGCCAGCAGCCAAGAGACACCCCCGAATCAGCCCCAGCATTTT.

The gene calls are TRBV6-5 and TRBJ2-7; D remains ambiguous. V was clipped by 8 bases and J by 2 bases, with 10 bases between them. Germline loops: CDR1 MNHEY, CDR2 SVGAGI. The CDR3 contains 12 residues. The CDR3 DNA sequence: TGTGCCAGCGCTGACGGCCCCTACGAGCAGTACTTC. As protein: CASADGPYEQYF.

The chain joins TRBV2 to TRBJ2-1; D perhaps matches TRBD2 (6 bases). CDR1 and CDR2 from the germline V gene are SNHLY and FYNNEI. Between the trimmed V and J ends, which lost 3 bases and 3 bases, there was a span of 12 bases. The CDR3 has 15 residues. The CDR3 DNA reads TGTGCCAGCAGTGAGGGGGGAGCAGTCTACAATGAGCAGTTCTTC. Its protein is CASSEGGAVYNEQFF. The full variable domain, completed using reference TRBV2 and TRBJ2-1, is EPEVTQTPSHQVTQMGQEVILRCVPISNHLYFYWYRQILGQKVEFLVSFYNNEISEKSEIFDDQFSVERPDGSNFTLKIRSTKLEDSAMYFCASSEGGAVYNEQFFGPGTRLTVL.

The rearrangement uses TRBV18 and TRBJ2-1, with TRBD2 matching over 8 bases. Germline loops: CDR1 KGHSH, CDR2 LQKENI. The junction had 20 bases not matched to a gene; V was cut back by 2 bases and J by 5 bases. The CDR3 totals 20 residues. CDR3: CASSPIEPGLVGELNNEQFF. The CDR3 DNA is TGTGCCAGCTCACCAATAGAGCCGGGACTAGTGGGTGAGTTGAACAATGAGCAGTTCTTC.

The gene calls are TRBV7-9 and TRBJ2-1, with a tentative D call TRBD2 (6 bases). The CDR3 has 14 amino acids. The ends were cut back, 3 bases at V and 10 bases at J, with 16 bases in the middle. CDR1 and CDR2 (germline): SEHNR, FQNEAQ (reference sequence). CDR3 DNA sequence: TGTGCCAGCAGCTTGGGAGGATTGGGAATGGAGCAGTTCTTC. Its protein is CASSLGGLGMEQFF.

This chain uses TRBV28 with TRBJ1-2, with D possibly matching TRBD1 (5 bases). There are 15 residues in the CDR3. Germline values: CDR1 MDHEN, CDR2 SYDVKM. Trimming took off 3 bases at V and 1 base at J, with 12 bases between the two ends. The CDR3 region is CASSFWDGLNYGYTF. The CDR3 DNA reads as TGTGCCAGCAGTTTTTGGGACGGACTTAACTATGGCTACACCTTC.

The CDR3 DNA sequence: TGTGCCAGCAGCACGGCAGGGAGCGGGAACACTGAAGCTTTCTTT. This codes for CASSTAGSGNTEAFF. V gene TRBV4-2 combines with J gene TRBJ1-1; the D gene is possibly TRBD1 (5 bases). The CDR3 spans 15 residues. Germline V gene data show CDR1 as LGHNA and CDR2 as YNFKEQ. Between the trimmed V and J ends, which lost 5 bases and 1 base, there was a span of 14 bases.

This clone is labeled as medium-sized. This chain links TRBV7-3 with TRBJ2-2, with D possibly TRBD2 on 6 matching bases. The germline V and J ends were trimmed by 4 bases and 6 bases, with 15 bases remaining between them. The germline V gene has CDR1 SGHTA and CDR2 FQGTGA. The length of the CDR3 is 15 residues. The CDR3 loop reads CASSSPAGRAGELFF. For the CDR3, the DNA is TGTGCCAGCAGCTCCCCTGCGGGAAGGGCCGGGGAGCTGTTTTTT.

The genes are TRBV4-1 and TRBJ2-2; no clear D gene. The ends were cut back, 0 bases at V and 2 bases at J, with 4 bases in the middle. Germline V gives CDR1 MGHRA, CDR2 YSYEKL. This CDR3 has 14 residues. CDR3 sequence: CASSQEQNTGELFF. In DNA, the CDR3 is TGCGCCAGCAGCCAAGAGCAAAACACCGGGGAGCTGTTTTTT.

The chain joins TRBV6-5 to TRBJ1-1; maybe TRBD1 (5 bases). Germline V gene lookup returns CDR1 MNHEY and CDR2 SVGAGI. The V end was cut by 4 bases, the J end by 3 bases, with 9 bases between. The CDR3 consists of 13 residues. The CDR3 DNA is TGTGCCAGCAGTTCGGGGGGGGACACTGAAGCTTTCTTT. This encodes CASSSGGDTEAFF.

This rearrangement joins TRBV15 to TRBJ2-1; D is unclear. The CDR3 consists of 17 residues. The germline V and J ends were trimmed by 0 bases and 2 bases, with 14 bases remaining between them. From germline, CDR1 is LNHNV and CDR2 YYDKDF (reference sequence). As DNA, the CDR3 is TGTGCCACCAGCAGAGACTTAGAAGTCCCCCCCTACAATGAGCAGTTCTTC. This gives the protein CATSRDLEVPPYNEQFF.